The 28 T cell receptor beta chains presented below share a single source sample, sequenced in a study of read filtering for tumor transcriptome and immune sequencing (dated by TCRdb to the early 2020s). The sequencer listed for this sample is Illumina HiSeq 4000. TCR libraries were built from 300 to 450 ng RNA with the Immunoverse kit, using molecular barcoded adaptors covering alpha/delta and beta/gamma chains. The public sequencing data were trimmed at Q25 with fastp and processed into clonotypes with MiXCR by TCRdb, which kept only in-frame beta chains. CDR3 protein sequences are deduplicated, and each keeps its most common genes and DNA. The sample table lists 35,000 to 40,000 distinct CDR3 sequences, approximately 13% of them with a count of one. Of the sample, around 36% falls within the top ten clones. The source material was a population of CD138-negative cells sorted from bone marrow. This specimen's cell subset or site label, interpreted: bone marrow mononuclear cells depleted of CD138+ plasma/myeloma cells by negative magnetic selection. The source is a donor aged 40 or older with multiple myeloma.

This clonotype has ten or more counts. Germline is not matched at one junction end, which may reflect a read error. CDR3 DNA: TGTGCTAGCAGCCGAACTAGCGGGACGGGCACAGATACGCAGTATTTT. Translation: CASSRTSGTGTDTQYF. This chain joins TRBV7-7 and TRBJ2-3, with 10 positions matching TRBD2. Germline V gives CDR1 SSHAT, CDR2 FNYEAQ (reference sequence). The length of the CDR3 is 16 residues.

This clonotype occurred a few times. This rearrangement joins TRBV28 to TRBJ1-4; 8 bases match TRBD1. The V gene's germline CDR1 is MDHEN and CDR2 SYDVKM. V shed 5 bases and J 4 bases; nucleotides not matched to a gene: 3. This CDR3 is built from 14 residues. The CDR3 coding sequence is TGTGCCAGCAGTCCGACAGGGGATAATGAAAAACTGTTTTTT. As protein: CASSPTGDNEKLFF.

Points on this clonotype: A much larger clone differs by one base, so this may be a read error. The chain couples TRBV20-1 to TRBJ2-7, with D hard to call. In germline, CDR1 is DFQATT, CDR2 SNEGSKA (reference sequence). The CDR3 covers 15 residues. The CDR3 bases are TGCAGTGCTAGTTACGCGGAACCGAGCTCCTACGATCAGTACTTC. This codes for CSASYAEPSSYDQYF.

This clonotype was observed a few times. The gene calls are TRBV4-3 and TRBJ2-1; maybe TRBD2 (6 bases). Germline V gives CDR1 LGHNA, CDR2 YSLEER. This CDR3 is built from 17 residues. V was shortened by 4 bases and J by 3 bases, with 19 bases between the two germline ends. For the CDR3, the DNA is TGCGCCAGCAGCCGGGACCCCCGACTAGATTTCTACAATGAGCAGTTCTTC. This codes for CASSRDPRLDFYNEQFF.

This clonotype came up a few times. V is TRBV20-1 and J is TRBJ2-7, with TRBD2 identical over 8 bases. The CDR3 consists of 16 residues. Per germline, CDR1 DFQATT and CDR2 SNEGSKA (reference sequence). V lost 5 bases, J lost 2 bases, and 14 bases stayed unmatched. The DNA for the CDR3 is TGCAGTGCTGTACCCCCCGGGTTCGGGAGGGCCTACGAGCAGTACTTC. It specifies CSAVPPGFGRAYEQYF.

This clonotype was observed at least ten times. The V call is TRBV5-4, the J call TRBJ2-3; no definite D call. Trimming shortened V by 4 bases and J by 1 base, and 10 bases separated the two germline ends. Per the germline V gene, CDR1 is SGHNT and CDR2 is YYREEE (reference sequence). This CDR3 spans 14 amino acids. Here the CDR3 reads CASSPGFGTDTQYF. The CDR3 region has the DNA TGTGCCAGCAGCCCGGGCTTTGGCACAGATACGCAGTATTTT.

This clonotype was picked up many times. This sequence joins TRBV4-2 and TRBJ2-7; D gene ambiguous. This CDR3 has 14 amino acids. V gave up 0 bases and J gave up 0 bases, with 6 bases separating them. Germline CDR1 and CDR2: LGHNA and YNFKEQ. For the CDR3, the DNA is TGTGCCAGCAGCCAAGACAGCCCCTCCTACGAGCAGTACTTC. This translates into CASSQDSPSYEQYF.

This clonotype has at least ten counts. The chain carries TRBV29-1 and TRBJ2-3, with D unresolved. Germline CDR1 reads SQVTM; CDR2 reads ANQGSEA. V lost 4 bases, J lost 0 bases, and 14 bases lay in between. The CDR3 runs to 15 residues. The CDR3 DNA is TGCAGCGTTGTCCTTACAGACCATAGCACAGATACGCAGTATTTT. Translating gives CSVVLTDHSTDTQYF.

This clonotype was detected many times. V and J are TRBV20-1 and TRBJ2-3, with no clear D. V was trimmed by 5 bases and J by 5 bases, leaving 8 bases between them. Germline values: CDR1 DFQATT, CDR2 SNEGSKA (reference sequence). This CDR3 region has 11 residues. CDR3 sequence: CSAGSLDTQYF. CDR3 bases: TGCAGTGCTGGATCATTAGATACGCAGTATTTT.

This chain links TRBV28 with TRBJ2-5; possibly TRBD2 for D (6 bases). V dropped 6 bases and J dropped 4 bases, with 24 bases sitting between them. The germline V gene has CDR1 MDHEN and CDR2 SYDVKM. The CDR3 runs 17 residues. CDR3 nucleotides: TGTGCCAGCAGCCAAATGGCGGAGGGGACCTCTCGAGAGACCCAGTACTTC. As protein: CASSQMAEGTSRETQYF. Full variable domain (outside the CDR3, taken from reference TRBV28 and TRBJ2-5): DVKVTQSSRYLVKRTGEKVFLECVQDMDHENMFWYRQDPGLGLRLIYFSYDVKMKEKGDIPEGYSVSREKKERFSLILESASTNQTSMYLCASSQMAEGTSRETQYFGPGTRLLVL.

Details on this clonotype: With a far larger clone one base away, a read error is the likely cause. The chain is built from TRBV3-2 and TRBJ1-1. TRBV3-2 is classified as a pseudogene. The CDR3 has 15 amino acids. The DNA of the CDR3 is TGTGCCAGCAGCCACAGCCCGCTGGTTGGGCCTGAAGCTTTCTTT. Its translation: CASSHSPLVGPEAFF.

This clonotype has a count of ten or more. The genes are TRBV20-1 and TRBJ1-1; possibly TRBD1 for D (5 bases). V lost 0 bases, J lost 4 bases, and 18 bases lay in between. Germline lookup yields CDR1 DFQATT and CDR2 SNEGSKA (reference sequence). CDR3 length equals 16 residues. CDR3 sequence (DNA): TGCAGTGCTAGAGATTCGCAGGGATGGGTGGGCACTGAAGCTTTCTTT. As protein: CSARDSQGWVGTEAFF.

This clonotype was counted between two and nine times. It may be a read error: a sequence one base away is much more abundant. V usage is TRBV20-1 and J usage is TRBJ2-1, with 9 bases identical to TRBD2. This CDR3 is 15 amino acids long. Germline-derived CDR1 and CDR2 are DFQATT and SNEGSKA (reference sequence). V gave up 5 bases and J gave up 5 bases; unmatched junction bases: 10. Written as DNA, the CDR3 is TGCAGTGCTTTTGGGGCTAGCGGGATCCACAATGAGCAGTTCTTC. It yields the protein CSAFGASGIHNEQFF.

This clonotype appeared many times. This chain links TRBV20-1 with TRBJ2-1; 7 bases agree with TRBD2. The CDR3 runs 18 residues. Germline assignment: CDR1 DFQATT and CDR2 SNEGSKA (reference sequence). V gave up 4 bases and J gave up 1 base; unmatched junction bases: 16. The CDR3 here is CSATRPGMGGSSYNEQFF. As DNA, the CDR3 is TGCAGTGCTACCCGACCGGGAATGGGCGGGAGTTCCTACAATGAGCAGTTCTTC.

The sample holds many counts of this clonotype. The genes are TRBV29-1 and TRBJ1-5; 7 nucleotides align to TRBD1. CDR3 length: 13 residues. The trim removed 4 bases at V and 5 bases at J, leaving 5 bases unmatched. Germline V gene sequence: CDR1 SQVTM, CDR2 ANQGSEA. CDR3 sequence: CSVAVRGDQPQHF. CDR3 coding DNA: TGCAGCGTTGCGGTCAGGGGGGATCAGCCCCAGCATTTT.

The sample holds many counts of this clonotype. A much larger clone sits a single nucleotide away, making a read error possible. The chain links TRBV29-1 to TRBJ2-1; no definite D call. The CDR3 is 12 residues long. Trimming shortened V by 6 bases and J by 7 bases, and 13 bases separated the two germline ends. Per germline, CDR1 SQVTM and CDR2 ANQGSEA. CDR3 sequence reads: CSVVERLNEQFF. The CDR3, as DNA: TGCAGCGTCGTCGAAAGGCTGAATGAGCAGTTCTTC.

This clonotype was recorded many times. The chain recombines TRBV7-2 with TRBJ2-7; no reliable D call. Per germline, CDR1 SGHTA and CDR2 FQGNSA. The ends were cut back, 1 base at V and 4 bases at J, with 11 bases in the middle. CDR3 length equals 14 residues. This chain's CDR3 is CASSLGPSLYEQYF. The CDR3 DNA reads TGTGCCAGCAGCTTAGGACCGTCCCTATACGAGCAGTACTTC.

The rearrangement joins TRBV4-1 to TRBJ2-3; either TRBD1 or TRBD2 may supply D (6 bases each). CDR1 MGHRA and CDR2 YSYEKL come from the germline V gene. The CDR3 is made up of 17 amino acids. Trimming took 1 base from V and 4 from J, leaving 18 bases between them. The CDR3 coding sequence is TGCGCCAGCAGCCAAGGCCGCCGGGACACTAGCTCAGATACGCAGTATTTT. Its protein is CASSQGRRDTSSDTQYF.

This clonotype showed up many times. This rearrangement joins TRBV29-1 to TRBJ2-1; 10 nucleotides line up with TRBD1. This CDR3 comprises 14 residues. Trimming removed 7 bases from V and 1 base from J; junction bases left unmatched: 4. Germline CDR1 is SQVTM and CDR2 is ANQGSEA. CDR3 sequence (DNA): TGCAGCGCTAGACAGGGGGCTTCCTACAATGAGCAGTTCTTC. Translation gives CSARQGASYNEQFF.

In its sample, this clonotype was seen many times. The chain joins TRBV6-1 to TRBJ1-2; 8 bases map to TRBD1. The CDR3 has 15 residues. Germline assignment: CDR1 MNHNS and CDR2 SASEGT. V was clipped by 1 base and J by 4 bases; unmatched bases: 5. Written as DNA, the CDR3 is TGTGCCAGCAGTGAAGGGCGAACAGGGGGCTATGGCTACACCTTC. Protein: CASSEGRTGGYGYTF.

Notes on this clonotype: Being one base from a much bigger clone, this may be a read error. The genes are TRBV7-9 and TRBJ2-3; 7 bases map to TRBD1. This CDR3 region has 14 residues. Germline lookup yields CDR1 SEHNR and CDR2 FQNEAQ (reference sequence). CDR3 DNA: TGTGCCAGCAGCTTTGACAGGGCGGTAGATACGCCGTATTTT. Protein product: CASSFDRAVDTPYF.

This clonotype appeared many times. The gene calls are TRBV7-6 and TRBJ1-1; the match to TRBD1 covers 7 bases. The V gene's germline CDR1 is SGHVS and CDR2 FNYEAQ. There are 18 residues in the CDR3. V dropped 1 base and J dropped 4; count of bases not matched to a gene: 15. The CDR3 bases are TGTGCCAGCAGCTTAGAGGGCCGGGGGTACGACAGGGCCACTGAAGCTTTCTTT. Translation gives CASSLEGRGYDRATEAFF.

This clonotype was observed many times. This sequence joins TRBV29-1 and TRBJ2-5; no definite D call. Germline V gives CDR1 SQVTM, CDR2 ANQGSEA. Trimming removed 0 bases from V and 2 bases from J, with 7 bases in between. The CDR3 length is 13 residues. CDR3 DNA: TGCAGCGTTGAAGAACTTGGACAAGAGACCCAGTACTTC. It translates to CSVEELGQETQYF. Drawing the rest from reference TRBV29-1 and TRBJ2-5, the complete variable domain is SAVISQKPSRDICQRGTSLTIQCQVDSQVTMMFWYRQQPGQSLTLIATANQGSEATYESGFVIDKFPISRPNLTFSTLTVSNMSPEDSSIYLCSVEELGQETQYFGPGTRLLVL.

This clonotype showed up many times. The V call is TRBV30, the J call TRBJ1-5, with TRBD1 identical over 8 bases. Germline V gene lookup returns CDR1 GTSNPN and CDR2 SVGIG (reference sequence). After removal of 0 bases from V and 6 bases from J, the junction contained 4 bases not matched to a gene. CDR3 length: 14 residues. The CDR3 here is CAWSVNTGGQPQHF. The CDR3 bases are TGTGCCTGGAGTGTAAATACAGGGGGTCAGCCCCAGCATTTT.

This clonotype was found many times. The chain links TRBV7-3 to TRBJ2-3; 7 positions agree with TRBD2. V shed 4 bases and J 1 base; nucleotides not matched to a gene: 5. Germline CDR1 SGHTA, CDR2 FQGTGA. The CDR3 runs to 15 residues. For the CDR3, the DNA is TGTGCCAGCAGCTACGGGGGAGGGGGCACAGATACGCAGTATTTT. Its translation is CASSYGGGGTDTQYF. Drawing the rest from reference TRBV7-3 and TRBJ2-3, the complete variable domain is GAGVSQTPSNKVTEKGKYVELRCDPISGHTALYWYRQSLGQGPEFLIYFQGTGAADDSGLPNDRFFAVRPEGSVSTLKIQRTERGDSAVYLCASSYGGGGTDTQYFGPGTRLTVL.

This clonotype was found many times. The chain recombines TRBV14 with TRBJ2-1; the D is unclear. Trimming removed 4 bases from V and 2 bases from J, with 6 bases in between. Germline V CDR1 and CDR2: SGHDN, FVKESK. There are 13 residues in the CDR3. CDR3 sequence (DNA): TGTGCCAGCAGCCGTGGGGCCTACAATGAGCAGTTCTTC. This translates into CASSRGAYNEQFF.

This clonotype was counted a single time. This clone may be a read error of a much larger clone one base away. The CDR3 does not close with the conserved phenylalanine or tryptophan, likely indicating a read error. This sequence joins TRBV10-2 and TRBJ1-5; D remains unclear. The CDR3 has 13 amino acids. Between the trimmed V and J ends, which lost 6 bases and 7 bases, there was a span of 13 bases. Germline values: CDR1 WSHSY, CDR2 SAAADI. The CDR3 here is CASRATSRQPQHC. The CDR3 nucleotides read TGCGCCAGCAGGGCGACAAGCAGGCAGCCCCAGCATTGT.

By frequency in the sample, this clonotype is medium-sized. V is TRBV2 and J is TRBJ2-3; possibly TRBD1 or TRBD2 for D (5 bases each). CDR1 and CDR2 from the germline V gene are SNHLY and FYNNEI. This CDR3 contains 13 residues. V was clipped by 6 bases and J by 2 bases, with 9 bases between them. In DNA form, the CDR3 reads TGTGCCAGCAGGGGGGACCCCACAGATACGCAGTATTTT. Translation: CASRGDPTDTQYF.